This note documents a single T cell receptor (beta chain) sequence. The data were taken from a study of T-cell reconstitution after alpha-beta-depleted transplantation in children. Trimming pared 0 bases from V and 4 bases from J, leaving 20 bases between. The CDR3 has 18 residues. From germline, CDR1 is SGHRS and CDR2 YFSETQ. The TCRbeta library incorporated unique molecular identifiers. From the PCR reads, TCRdb called clonotypes with MiXCR, one entry per CDR3 protein. The sample includes some 350,000 distinct CDR3 sequences, about 9.3% of them seen just once. Sequenced here: PBMCs from the stem cell graft donor, sampled from the stem cell graft. The sequence was obtained from a human donor who donated a stem cell graft to a child with acute lymphoblastic leukemia. The chain couples TRBV5-1 to TRBJ2-1; the D gene is possibly TRBD2 (5 bases). CDR3 nucleotide sequence: TGCGCCAGCAGCTTGGGGCGGGTCCAGCGTCTTGATTACAATGAGCAGTTCTTC. It encodes CASSLGRVQRLDYNEQFF. The variable domain in full, completed from reference TRBV5-1 and TRBJ2-1, reads KAGVTQTPRYLIKTRGQQVTLSCSPISGHRSVSWYQQTPGQGLQFLFEYFSETQRNKGNFPGRFSGRQFSNSRSEMNVSTLELGDSALYLCASSLGRVQRLDYNEQFFGPGTRLTVL.